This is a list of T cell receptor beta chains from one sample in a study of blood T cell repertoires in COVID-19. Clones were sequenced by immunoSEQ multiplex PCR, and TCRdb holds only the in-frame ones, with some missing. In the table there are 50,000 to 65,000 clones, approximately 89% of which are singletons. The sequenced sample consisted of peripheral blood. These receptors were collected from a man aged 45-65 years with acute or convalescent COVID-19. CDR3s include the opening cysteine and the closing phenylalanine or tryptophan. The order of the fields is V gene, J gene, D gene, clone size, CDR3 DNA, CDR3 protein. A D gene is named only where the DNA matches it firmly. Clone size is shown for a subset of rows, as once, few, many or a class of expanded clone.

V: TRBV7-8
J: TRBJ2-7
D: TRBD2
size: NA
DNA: TGTGCCAGCAGCAGACTAGCGGGGTTGTCCTACGAGCAGTACTTC
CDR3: CASSRLAGLSYEQYF

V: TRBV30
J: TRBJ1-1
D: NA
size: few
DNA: TGTGCCTGGGGACGGGAGAACACTGAAGCTTTCTTT
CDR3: CAWGRENTEAFF

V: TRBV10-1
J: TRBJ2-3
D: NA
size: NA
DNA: TGCGCCAGCAGCGCTCGAGGAGGGGGCATAGATACGCAGTATTTT
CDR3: CASSARGGGIDTQYF

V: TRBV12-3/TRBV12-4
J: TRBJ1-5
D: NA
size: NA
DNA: TGTGCCAGCAGTTACGGACAGCAGCCCCAGCATTTT
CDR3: CASSYGQQPQHF

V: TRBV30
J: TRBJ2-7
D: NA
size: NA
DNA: TGTGCCTGGAGTGGTCAGGGGACGGGCGAGCAGTACTTC
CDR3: CAWSGQGTGEQYF

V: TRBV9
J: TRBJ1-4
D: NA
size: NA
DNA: TGTGCCAGCAGCGTAGATCAGGGGCCATGGGAAAAACTGTTTTTT
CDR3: CASSVDQGPWEKLFF

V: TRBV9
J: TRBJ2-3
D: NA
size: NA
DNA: TGTGCCAGCAGCCGAACTAGCCACACAGATACGCAGTATTTT
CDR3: CASSRTSHTDTQYF

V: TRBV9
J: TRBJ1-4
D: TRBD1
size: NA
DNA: TGTGCCAGCAGCCCCGGGACAGGGGGCGCGACTAATGAAAAACTGTTTTTT
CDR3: CASSPGTGGATNEKLFF

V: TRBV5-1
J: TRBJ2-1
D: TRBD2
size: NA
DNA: TGCGCCAGCAGCCCCGAACTAGCGGGGGGCCAAGGCCCCTACAATGAGCAGTTCTTC
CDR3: CASSPELAGGQGPYNEQFF

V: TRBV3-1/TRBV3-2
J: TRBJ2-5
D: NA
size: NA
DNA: TGTGCCAGCAGCCAAGAGAGTCTGTCTAAGGAGACCCAGTACTTC
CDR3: CASSQESLSKETQYF

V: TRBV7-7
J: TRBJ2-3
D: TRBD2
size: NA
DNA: TGTGCCAGCTCAACCGGGACTAGCAGAACAGATACGCAGTATTTT
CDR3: CASSTGTSRTDTQYF

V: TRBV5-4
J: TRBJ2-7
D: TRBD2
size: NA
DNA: TGTGCCAGCAGCCCGGCGGGGGGCGAGCAGTACTTC
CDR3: CASSPAGGEQYF

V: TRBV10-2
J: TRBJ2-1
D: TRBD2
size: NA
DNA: TGCGCCAGCAGTGAGTCGGGGCGGGGGGCAGGCAATGAGCAGTTCTTC
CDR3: CASSESGRGAGNEQFF

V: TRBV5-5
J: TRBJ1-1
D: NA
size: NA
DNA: TGTGCCAGCAGTATGTGGACAATGAACACTGAAGCTTTCTTT
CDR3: CASSMWTMNTEAFF

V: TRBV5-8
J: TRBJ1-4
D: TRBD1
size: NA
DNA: TGTGCCAGCAGCTTGGGTAGGGGGCCGACTAATGAAAAACTGTTTTTT
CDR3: CASSLGRGPTNEKLFF

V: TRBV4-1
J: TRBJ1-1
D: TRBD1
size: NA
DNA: TGCGCCAGCAGCCCAGAACCCCCGCAGGGGGCTGAAGCTTTCTTT
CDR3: CASSPEPPQGAEAFF

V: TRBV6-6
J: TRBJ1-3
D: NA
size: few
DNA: TGTGCCAGCAGTTTGACAGCTGGAAACACCATATATTTT
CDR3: CASSLTAGNTIYF

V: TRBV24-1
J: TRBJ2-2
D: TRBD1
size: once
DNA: TGTGCCACCAGTGATTGGACAGGCGCCAACACCGGGGAGCTGTTTTTT
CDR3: CATSDWTGANTGELFF

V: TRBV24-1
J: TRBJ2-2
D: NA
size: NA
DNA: TGTGCCACCAGTGATCCCCGGACTGGCCCCACCGGGGAGCTGTTTTTT
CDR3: CATSDPRTGPTGELFF

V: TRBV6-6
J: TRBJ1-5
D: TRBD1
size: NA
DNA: TGTGCCAGCAGTTATCCCGGGACAGGGGGTGAGCCCCAGCATTTT
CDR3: CASSYPGTGGEPQHF

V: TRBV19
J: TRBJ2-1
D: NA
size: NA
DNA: TGTGCCAGTAGTTCTCTGACAGGCAATGAGCAGTTCTTC
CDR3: CASSSLTGNEQFF

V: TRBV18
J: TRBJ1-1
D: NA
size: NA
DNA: TGTGCCAGCTCACCCGAGGTCAGTCGAGCTAGTACTGAAGCTTTCTTT
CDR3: CASSPEVSRASTEAFF

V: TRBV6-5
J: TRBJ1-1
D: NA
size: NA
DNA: TGTGCCAGCAGTTACACTAAATACGGCACTGAAGCTTTCTTT
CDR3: CASSYTKYGTEAFF

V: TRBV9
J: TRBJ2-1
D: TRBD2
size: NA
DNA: TGTGCCAGCAGCCCGACGGGTGAGACTAGCGGAATCAATGAGCAGTTCTTC
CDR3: CASSPTGETSGINEQFF

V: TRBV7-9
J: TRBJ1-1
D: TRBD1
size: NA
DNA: TGTGCCAGCAGCCCGGGACAGGGGGCTTTAAAAGCTTTCTTT
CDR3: CASSPGQGALKAFF

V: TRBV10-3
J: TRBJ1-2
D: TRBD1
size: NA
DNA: TGTGCCACCGTGGGCGGACAGGGGAAAAACTATGGCTACACCTTC
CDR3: CATVGGQGKNYGYTF

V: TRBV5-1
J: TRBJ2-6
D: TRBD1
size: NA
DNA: TGCGCCAGCAGCAGAACAGGGGGCGACCTGTCTGGGGCCAACGTCCTGACTTTC
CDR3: CASSRTGGDLSGANVLTF

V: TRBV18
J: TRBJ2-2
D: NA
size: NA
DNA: TGTGCCAGCTCACCACTAGCGCCGAACACCGGGGAGCTGTTTTTT
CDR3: CASSPLAPNTGELFF

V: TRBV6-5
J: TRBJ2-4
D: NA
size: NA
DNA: TGTGCCAGCAGGGAGACAGGAAACATTCAGTACTTC
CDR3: CASRETGNIQYF

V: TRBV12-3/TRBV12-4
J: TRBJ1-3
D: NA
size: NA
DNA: TGTGCCAGCAGTTTAACAGGAAACACCATATATTTT
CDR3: CASSLTGNTIYF

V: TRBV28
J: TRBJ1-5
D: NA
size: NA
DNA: TGTGCCAGCAGTTTACCCCGGGGGAACAATCAGCCCCAGCATTTT
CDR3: CASSLPRGNNQPQHF

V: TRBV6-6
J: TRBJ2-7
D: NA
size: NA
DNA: TGTGCCAGCAGTTACCAACGGGACATCTCCTACGAGCAGTACTTC
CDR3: CASSYQRDISYEQYF

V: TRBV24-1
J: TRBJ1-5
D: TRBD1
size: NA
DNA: TGTGCCACCGCACAGACAGGGAGTGGACAGCCCCAGCATTTT
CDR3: CATAQTGSGQPQHF

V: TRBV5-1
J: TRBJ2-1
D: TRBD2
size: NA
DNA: TGCGCCAGCAGCTTGGTAGCGGGGGGGAACAATGAGCAGTTCTTC
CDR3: CASSLVAGGNNEQFF

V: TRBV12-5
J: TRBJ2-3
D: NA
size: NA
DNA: TGTGCTAGTGGTTTGGAGCACAGCACAGATACGCAGTATTTT
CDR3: CASGLEHSTDTQYF

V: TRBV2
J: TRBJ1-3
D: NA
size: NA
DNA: TGTGCCAGCAAGTACAGGGTTCGGGACACCATATATTTT
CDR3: CASKYRVRDTIYF

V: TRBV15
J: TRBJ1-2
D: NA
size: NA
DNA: TGTGCCACCAGCAGAGGGATGACAGATATCGACTATGGCTACACCTTC
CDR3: CATSRGMTDIDYGYTF

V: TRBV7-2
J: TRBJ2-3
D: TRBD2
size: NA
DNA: TGTGCCAGCAGCTTACTAGCGGGGGCCACTACAGATACGCAGTATTTT
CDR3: CASSLLAGATTDTQYF

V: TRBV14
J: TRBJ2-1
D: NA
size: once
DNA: TGTGCCAGCAGCCCCCGAGGAAGGGAGCAGTTCTTC
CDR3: CASSPRGREQFF

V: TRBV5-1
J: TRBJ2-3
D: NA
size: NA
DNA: TGCGCCAGCAGCTTGGGCATGGGGCCTACGCAGTATTTT
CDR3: CASSLGMGPTQYF

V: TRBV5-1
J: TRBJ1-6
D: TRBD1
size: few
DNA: TGCGCCAGCAGCCTATCCGGGACAGGGGGCTTGTTAGGGTCACCCCTCCACTTT
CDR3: CASSLSGTGGLLGSPLHF

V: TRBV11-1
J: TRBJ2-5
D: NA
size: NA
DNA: TGTGCCAGCAGCTCAACGACAGACGACCAGTACTTC
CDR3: CASSSTTDDQYF

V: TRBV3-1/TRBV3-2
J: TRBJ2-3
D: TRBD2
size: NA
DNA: TGTGCCAGCAGAAACTTAGCGGGGGCGCGCACAGATACGCAGTATTTT
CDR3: CASRNLAGARTDTQYF

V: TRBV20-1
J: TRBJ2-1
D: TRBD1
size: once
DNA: TGCAGTGCTACCGACAGGGTTGAGCAGTTCTTC
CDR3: CSATDRVEQFF